What follows are 10 T cell receptor beta chains derived from one specimen sequenced in a study of identical twins. TCRdb passed the 5' RACE reads through MiXCR, listing each CDR3 protein once. The sample yields approximately 220,000 distinct CDR3 sequences, over 8% seen once. The sample taken for sequencing was memory (CD45RO+) T cells sorted from blood. These TCRs come from a woman aged 18-29 years in good health.

The chain uses TRBV20-1 and TRBJ1-6; TRBD1 might be the D (6 bases). CDR3 size: 16 residues. Per the germline V gene, CDR1 is DFQATT and CDR2 is SNEGSKA (reference sequence). Trimming pared 1 base from V and 10 bases from J, leaving 20 bases between. CDR3 in DNA: TGCAGTGCTAGAGGGGGGTATGGACAGTCGGGATCACCCCTCCACTTT. Translating gives CSARGGYGQSGSPLHF.

This clonotype was counted at least ten times. The V call is TRBV4-2, the J call TRBJ2-3; D remains ambiguous. Trimming stripped 1 base from V and 2 bases from J, with 13 bases between. The CDR3 contains 16 residues. Per the germline V gene, CDR1 is LGHNA and CDR2 is YNFKEQ. The CDR3 bases are TGTGCCAGCAGCCAAGGTTCCCCAGCCTACACAGATACGCAGTATTTT. Amino acids: CASSQGSPAYTDTQYF.

Turning to this clonotype: The missing conserved phenylalanine or tryptophan at the end of this CDR3 makes a read error likely. This rearrangement joins TRBV4-1 to TRBJ2-1; the D is unclear. Trimming took 0 bases from V and 2 from J, leaving 5 bases between them. This CDR3 contains 14 residues. Germline-derived CDR1 and CDR2 are MGHRA and YSYEKL. The CDR3 spells CASSQDSTYNEQFL. The CDR3 nucleotides are TGCGCCAGCAGCCAAGACAGCACCTACAATGAGCAGTTCTTG.

This clonotype was observed a handful of times. This chain uses TRBV3-1 with TRBJ2-2; a weak D match, TRBD2 (6 bases). The V gene lost 2 bases and the J gene lost 7 bases, with 17 bases spanning the gap. Looked up from germline, CDR1 is LGHDT and CDR2 is YNNKEL (reference sequence). The CDR3 extends over 16 amino acids. CDR3 loop: CASSQRTSSRVGELFF. CDR3 coding DNA: TGTGCCAGCAGCCAAAGAACTAGCTCGCGGGTCGGGGAGCTGTTTTTT.

In its sample, this clonotype was seen a few times. The rearrangement uses TRBV3-1 and TRBJ2-3; a weak D match, TRBD2 (5 bases). Between the trimmed V and J ends, which lost 2 bases and 10 bases, there was a span of 10 bases. The CDR3 consists of 12 residues. Germline V lookup: CDR1 LGHDT, CDR2 YNNKEL (reference sequence). CDR3 in DNA: TGTGCCAGCAGCCAAAGGGAGCGTTCGCAGTATTTT. Translation gives CASSQRERSQYF.

This clonotype has a handful of counts. Here the CDR3 reads CASSFSVSALASTDTQYF. CDR3 in DNA: TGTGCCAGCAGCTTTTCGGTCTCCGCCCTCGCTAGCACAGATACGCAGTATTTT. V and J are TRBV5-6 and TRBJ2-3, with D unclear. Trimming removed 2 bases from V and 0 bases from J, with 19 bases in between. Germline V gives CDR1 SGHDT, CDR2 YYEEEE. The CDR3 runs 18 residues. Full variable domain (remainder filled in from reference TRBV5-6 and TRBJ2-3): DAGVTQSPTHLIKTRGQQVTLRCSPKSGHDTVSWYQQALGQGPQFIFQYYEEEERQRGNFPDRFSGHQFPNYSSELNVNALLLGDSALYLCASSFSVSALASTDTQYFGPGTRLTVL.

This clonotype came up many times. This rearrangement joins TRBV7-9 to TRBJ2-1, with D possibly TRBD1 on 5 matching bases. The CDR3 spans 14 residues. Germline lookup yields CDR1 SEHNR and CDR2 FQNEAQ (reference sequence). V gave up 5 bases and J gave up 7 bases, with 15 bases separating them. CDR3 bases: TGTGCCAGCAGCCCACGGACACTAATGAATGAGCAGTTCTTC. This gives the protein CASSPRTLMNEQFF.

This clonotype was observed a few times. J is TRBJ2-7 and V is TRBV11-2, with TRBD2 matching over 15 bases. CDR3 size: 16 residues. V dropped 4 bases and J dropped 2; count of bases not matched to a gene: 3. Looked up from germline, CDR1 is SGHAT and CDR2 is FQNNGV. CDR3 in amino acids: CASSSGTSGGTYEQYF. The CDR3 nucleotides read TGTGCCAGCAGCTCCGGGACTAGCGGGGGGACCTACGAGCAGTACTTC.

The sample holds a few counts of this clonotype. The chain recombines TRBV9 with TRBJ1-1; perhaps TRBD1 as D (5 bases). Germline CDR1 is SGDLS and CDR2 is YYNGEE. CDR3 length equals 14 residues. Trimming removed 3 bases from V and 1 base from J, with 10 bases in between. CDR3 nucleotide sequence: TGTGCCAGCAGCGGTAGACAGTCGAACACTGAAGCTTTCTTT. It specifies CASSGRQSNTEAFF.

CDR3 sequence (DNA): TGTGCCAGCAGTATAACCGGGACAGGGGTTAGGAACATTCAGTACTTC. Translation gives CASSITGTGVRNIQYF. The genes are TRBV12-3 or TRBV12-4 and TRBJ2-4, with 10 bases that match TRBD1. The CDR3 consists of 16 residues. V lost 5 bases, J lost 7 bases, and 11 bases stayed unmatched.